These 20 T cell receptor beta chains share one sample of origin, sequenced in a study of T cell clonality in common variable immunodeficiency. Study results and caveats: Fewer deletions and N-nucleotide insertions were reportedly seen in common variable immunodeficiency TCR beta sequences.

TCRdb's table, derived via immunoSEQ multiplex PCR, lists solely in-frame clones and lacks some. There are 15,000 to 20,000 clones in the sample, none observed a single time. These receptors have no identified antigens. Sequencing input: peripheral blood mononuclear cells. The receptor set was obtained from a human donor with common variable immunodeficiency.

This clone appeared a few times. Read data end 3 residues before the CDR3 end; the end is taken from the germline J gene. This chain connects TRBV7-8 to TRBJ2-7; 10 positions agree with TRBD1. Per germline, CDR1 SGHVS and CDR2 FQNEAQ. V trimming: 5 bases; J trimming: 4 bases; junction bases outside the gene matches: 5. This CDR3 has 14 amino acids. The DNA read from the CDR3 is TGTGCCAGCAGCCCACGACAGGGGGCGTACGAG. Residues: CASSPRQGAYE. The full CDR3 protein is CASSPRQGAYEQYF. Using reference TRBV7-8 and TRBJ2-7 for the parts outside the CDR3, the full variable domain is GAGVSQSPRYKVAKRGQDVALRCDPISGHVSLFWYQQALGQGPEFLTYFQNEAQLDKSGLPSDRFFAERPEGSVSTLKIQRTQQEDSAVYLCASSPRQGAYEQYFGPGTRLTVT.

This clone was picked up a small number of times. Read coverage stops 3 residues before the CDR3 terminus; the germline J gene supplies the remainder. The chain uses TRBV6-2 or TRBV6-3 and TRBJ1-5, with 9 bases that match TRBD1. Germline V gene lookup returns CDR1 MNHEY and CDR2 SVGEGT. The trim removed 5 bases at V and 5 bases at J, leaving 4 bases unmatched. This CDR3 spans 14 amino acids. CDR3 protein: CASSTTGGYQPQHF. The sequenced part of the CDR3 DNA is TGTGCCAGCAGTACTACAGGGGGCTATCAGCCC.

As to this clone: With the read ending 3 residues before the CDR3 end, the germline J gene is used to fill in that end. The rearrangement links TRBV20-1 to TRBJ1-4; maybe TRBD1 (5 bases). The CDR3 has 12 residues. V lost 6 bases to trimming and J lost 8 bases, with 13 bases between them. Germline V gene sequence: CDR1 DFQATT, CDR2 SNEGSKA (reference sequence). The sequenced part of the CDR3 DNA is TGCAGTGCGGAAGAGCGGGACGAAAAA. Its translation is CSAEERDEK. The whole CDR3 sequence is CSAEERDEKLFF.

This clone was seen more than once but under ten times. The sequenced fragment ends 3 residues before the CDR3 boundary, so the rest is inferred from the germline J gene. The J gene is TRBJ1-2, the V gene TRBV2; D possibly corresponds to TRBD1 (5 bases). The CDR3 is 13 residues long. Germline V gives CDR1 SNHLY, CDR2 FYNNEI. The CDR3 loop is CASSDQGAGGYTF. Partial CDR3 DNA: TGTGCCAGCAGTGATCAGGGTGCAGGGGGC.

A remark on this clone: The DNA ends 3 residues before the CDR3 does, and the rest of the CDR3 is filled in from the germline J gene. The V and J genes are TRBV5-1 and TRBJ2-7; D not resolved. Trimming cost V 4 bases and J 0 bases, with 14 bases left between them. The CDR3 is 15 amino acids. The germline gives CDR1 SGHRS, CDR2 YFSETQ. The CDR3 DNA, read in part, is TGCGCCAGCAGCCTAAACAGCTTTAGCTCCTACGAG. This encodes CASSLNSFSSYE. The full-length CDR3 reads as CASSLNSFSSYEQYF.

This clone was counted ten times or more. The read terminates 3 residues before the CDR3 end, so the remaining end is supplied by the germline J gene. The J gene is TRBJ2-5, the V gene TRBV7-2; D possibly corresponds to TRBD2 (6 bases). Germline V gene data show CDR1 as SGHTA and CDR2 as FQGNSA. V dropped 6 bases and J dropped 1 base, with 12 bases sitting between them. The CDR3 extends over 14 amino acids. The DNA read from the CDR3 is TGTGCCAGCAGACCGCCGGGACTCCAAGAGACC. It specifies CASRPPGLQET. The whole CDR3 reads CASRPPGLQETQYF. The full variable domain, its missing parts supplied by reference TRBV7-2 and TRBJ2-5, is GAGVSQSPSNKVTEKGKDVELRCDPISGHTALYWYRQSLGQGLEFLIYFQGNSAPDKSGLPSDRFSAERTGGSVSTLTIQRTQQEDSAVYLCASRPPGLQETQYFGPGTRLLVL.

For this clone: Read sequence stops 3 residues before the CDR3 end, and the germline J gene provides the missing end. This chain connects TRBV2 to TRBJ2-7, with a weak D call TRBD1 (6 bases). Germline V lookup: CDR1 SNHLY, CDR2 FYNNEI. The CDR3 is 12 residues long. V dropped 4 bases and J dropped 3 bases, with 7 bases sitting between them. The sequenced CDR3 bases are TGTGCCAGCAGTGGGGACAACTACGAG. Translated: CASSGDNYE. Given in full, the CDR3 is CASSGDNYEQYF.

The sample holds many counts of this clone. Sequencing ends 3 residues short of the CDR3 end; the germline J gene provides the rest. V is TRBV11-2 and J is TRBJ2-1, with unresolved D. The V and J ends lost 1 base and 4 bases respectively, with 8 bases between them. This CDR3 spans 14 amino acids. Per the germline V gene, CDR1 is SGHAT and CDR2 is FQNNGV. Here the CDR3 reads CASSLASVYNEQFF. CDR3 DNA (partial): TGTGCCAGCAGCTTAGCGTCGGTTTACAATGAG.

This clone was observed a few times. The CDR3 end is not reached by the read, which stops 3 residues before it; the germline J gene fills it in. The gene calls are TRBV5-4 and TRBJ2-1; D perhaps matches TRBD2 (5 bases). Looked up from germline, CDR1 is SGHNT and CDR2 is YYREEE (reference sequence). There are 14 residues in the CDR3. V lost 4 bases to trimming and J lost 8 bases, with 16 bases between them. This CDR3 reads CASSGSGGGYEQFF. The DNA read from the CDR3 is TGTGCCAGCAGCGGCAGCGGCGGTGGGTATGAG.

This clone was observed many times. The CDR3 end lies 3 residues beyond the end of the read and is filled in from the germline J gene. This chain links TRBV7-3 with TRBJ2-3; D is ambiguous. With 4 bases removed from V and 4 bases from J, the gap between germline ends came to 9 bases. The germline V gene has CDR1 SGHTA and CDR2 FQGTGA. The CDR3 covers 13 residues. This CDR3 reads CASSYYDADTQYF. The CDR3 DNA, read in part, is TGTGCCAGCAGCTACTATGACGCAGATACG.

Concerning this clone: The read comes to an end 3 residues before the CDR3 does, leaving the germline J gene to fill in the end. The chain couples TRBV7-3 to TRBJ2-3; the match to TRBD2 covers 11 bases. CDR1 SGHTA and CDR2 FQGTGA come from the germline V gene. V lost 4 bases, J lost 5 bases, and 8 bases stayed unmatched. This CDR3 has 16 residues. The CDR3 bases that were read are TGTGCCAGCAGCTCCTCGAGACTAGCGGGGCAAGATACG. Translating it yields CASSSSRLAGQDT. The complete CDR3 reads CASSSSRLAGQDTQYF.

This clone is judged medium-sized. The read finishes 3 residues shy of the CDR3 end, and the germline J gene is used to complete it. The J gene is TRBJ2-1, the V gene TRBV9; D might be TRBD2 (6 bases). CDR3 size: 16 residues. The germline V gene has CDR1 SGDLS and CDR2 YYNGEE. Trimming removed 4 bases from V and 5 bases from J, with 19 bases in between. The CDR3 loop is CASSSGLPLFNNEQFF. The part of the CDR3 DNA that was read is TGTGCCAGCAGCTCTGGACTACCCCTCTTCAACAATGAG.

Concerning this clone itself: The CDR3 end falls 3 residues outside the read, so it is completed with the germline J gene. The rearrangement links TRBV30 to TRBJ1-5; the D gene is possibly TRBD1 (5 bases). V lost 4 bases, J lost 6 bases, and 10 bases lay in between. This CDR3 is built from 12 residues. The germline V gene encodes CDR1 GTSNPN and CDR2 SVGIG (reference sequence). CDR3 DNA, as far as it was read: TGTGCCTGGAACCGGAGGGGTCAGCCC. Protein product: CAWNRRGQP. The entire CDR3 sequence reads CAWNRRGQPQHF. The full variable domain, its missing parts supplied by reference TRBV30 and TRBJ1-5, is SQTIHQWPATLVQPVGSPLSLECTVEGTSNPNLYWYRQAAGRGLQLLFYSVGIGQISSEVPQNLSASRPQDRQFILSSKKLLLSDSGFYLCAWNRRGQPQHFGDGTRLSIL.

This clone was seen ten or more times. The read comes to an end 3 residues before the CDR3 does, leaving the germline J gene to fill in the end. This chain uses TRBV6-2 or TRBV6-3 with TRBJ1-1; D call uncertain. V lost 2 bases, J lost 1 base, and 8 bases lay in between. The CDR3 consists of 14 residues. CDR1 and CDR2 (germline): MNHEY, SVGEGT. The chain's CDR3 is CASSYSDSNTEAFF. CDR3 DNA, as far as it was read: TGTGCCAGCAGTTACAGCGACTCGAACACTGAA.

This clone was seen ten or more times. The DNA ends 3 residues before the CDR3 does, and the rest of the CDR3 is filled in from the germline J gene. The chain joins TRBV6-2 or TRBV6-3 to TRBJ2-6; 9 bases map to TRBD1. Germline values: CDR1 MNHEY, CDR2 SVGEGT. Trimming took 2 bases from V and 2 from J; bases not matched to a gene: 4. This CDR3 has 17 residues. The CDR3 loop reads CASSYRTGVAGANVLTF. CDR3 bases read: TGTGCCAGCAGTTACCGGACAGGGGTAGCTGGGGCCAACGTC.

This clone was found a few times. The read finishes 3 residues shy of the CDR3 end, and the germline J gene is used to complete it. This rearrangement joins TRBV5-1 to TRBJ1-5, with 7 bases lining up with TRBD1. In germline, CDR1 is SGHRS, CDR2 YFSETQ. J gave up 5 bases and V 4 bases, and 9 bases lay outside the gene matches. This CDR3 has 15 residues. CDR3 DNA (partial): TGCGCCAGCAGCCAGGTGACAGGGTTCGATCAGCCC. Its translation: CASSQVTGFDQP. In full, the CDR3 reads CASSQVTGFDQPQHF.

This clone was seen only a few times. The CDR3 is cut off 3 residues early in the read; its end comes from the germline J gene. The V and J genes are TRBV30 and TRBJ1-5; perhaps TRBD1 as D (5 bases). CDR3 length equals 15 residues. CDR1 and CDR2 (germline): GTSNPN, SVGIG (reference sequence). V was pared by 0 bases and J by 6 bases, with 15 bases between. The sequenced part of the CDR3 DNA is TGTGCCTGGAGTGTGAAGCAGTGGGGGGTTCAGCCC. As protein: CAWSVKQWGVQP. From start to end, the CDR3 is CAWSVKQWGVQPQHF.

For this clone: Sequencing ends 3 residues short of the CDR3 end; the germline J gene provides the rest. The chain uses TRBV2 and TRBJ2-3; 14 bases fit TRBD2. Germline V CDR1 and CDR2: SNHLY, FYNNEI. This CDR3 is built from 17 residues. V shed 6 bases and J 2 bases; nucleotides not matched to a gene: 7. This chain's CDR3 is CASSEGLAGVTTDTQYF. The CDR3 bases that were read are TGTGCCAGCAGCGAGGGACTAGCGGGAGTCACCACAGATACG.

Turning to this clone: The CDR3 is cut off 3 residues early in the read; its end comes from the germline J gene. The chain links TRBV19 to TRBJ2-1, with TRBD2 matching over 9 bases. The CDR3 consists of 15 residues. The V gene's germline CDR1 is LNHDA and CDR2 SQIVND (reference sequence). V lost 3 bases and J lost 6; bases outside the gene matches: 6. CDR3: CASSITSGGRNEQFF. The sequenced CDR3 bases are TGTGCCAGTAGTATTACCAGCGGGGGGCGCAATGAG.

The table lists this clone with a few counts. The read halts 3 residues ahead of the CDR3 end, with the missing end drawn from the germline J gene. This chain connects TRBV7-3 to TRBJ2-5; TRBD2 might be the D (6 bases). This CDR3 is built from 14 residues. V lost 3 bases, J lost 5 bases, and 13 bases lay in between. Germline CDR1 reads SGHTA; CDR2 reads FQGTGA. This chain's CDR3 is CASSFSGGAETQYF. The sequenced part of the CDR3 DNA is TGTGCCAGCAGCTTCTCTGGCGGGGCGGAGACC. The variable domain in full, with the rest retrieved from reference TRBV7-3 and TRBJ2-5, is GAGVSQTPSNKVTEKGKYVELRCDPISGHTALYWYRQSLGQGPEFLIYFQGTGAADDSGLPNDRFFAVRPEGSVSTLKIQRTERGDSAVYLCASSFSGGAETQYFGPGTRLLVL.